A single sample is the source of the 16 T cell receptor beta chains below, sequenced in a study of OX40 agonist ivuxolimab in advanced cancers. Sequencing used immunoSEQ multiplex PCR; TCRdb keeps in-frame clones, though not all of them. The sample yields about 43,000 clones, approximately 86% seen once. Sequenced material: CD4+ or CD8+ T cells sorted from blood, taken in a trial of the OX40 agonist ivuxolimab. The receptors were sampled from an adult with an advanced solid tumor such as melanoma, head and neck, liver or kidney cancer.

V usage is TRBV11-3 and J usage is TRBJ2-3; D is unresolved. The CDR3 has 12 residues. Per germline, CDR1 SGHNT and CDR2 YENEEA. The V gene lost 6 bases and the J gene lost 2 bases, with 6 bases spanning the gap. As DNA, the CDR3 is TGTGCCAGCAGTTACTTCACAGATACGCAGTATTTT. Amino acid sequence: CASSYFTDTQYF.

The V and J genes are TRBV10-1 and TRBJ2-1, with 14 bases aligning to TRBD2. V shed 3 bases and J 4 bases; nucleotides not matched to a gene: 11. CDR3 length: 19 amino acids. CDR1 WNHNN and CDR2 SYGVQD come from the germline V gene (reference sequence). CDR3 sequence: CASSDVVTSGGARYNEQFF. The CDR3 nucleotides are TGCGCCAGCAGTGATGTGGTGACTAGCGGGGGGGCCAGGTACAATGAGCAGTTCTTC.

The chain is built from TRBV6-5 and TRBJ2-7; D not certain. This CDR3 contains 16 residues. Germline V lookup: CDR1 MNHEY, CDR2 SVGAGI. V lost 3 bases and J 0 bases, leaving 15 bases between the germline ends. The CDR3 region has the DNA TGTGCCAGCAGTTATATAGTTCGTACGGCCTCCTACGAGCAGTACTTC. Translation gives CASSYIVRTASYEQYF.

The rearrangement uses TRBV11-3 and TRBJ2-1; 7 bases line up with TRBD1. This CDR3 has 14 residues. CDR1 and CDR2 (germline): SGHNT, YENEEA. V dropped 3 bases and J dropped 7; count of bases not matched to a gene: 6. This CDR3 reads CASSLRTGRNEQFF. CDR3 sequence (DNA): TGTGCCAGCAGCTTGAGGACAGGTCGGAATGAGCAGTTCTTC. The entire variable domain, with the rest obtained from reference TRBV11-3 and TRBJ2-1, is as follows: EAGVVQSPRYKIIEKKQPVAFWCNPISGHNTLYWYLQNLGQGPELLIRYENEEAVDDSQLPKDRFSAERLKGVDSTLKIQPAELGDSAVYLCASSLRTGRNEQFFGPGTRLTVL.

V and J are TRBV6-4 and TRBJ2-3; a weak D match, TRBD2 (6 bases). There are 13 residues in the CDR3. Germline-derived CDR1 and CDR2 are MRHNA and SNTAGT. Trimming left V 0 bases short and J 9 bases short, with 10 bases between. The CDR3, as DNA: TGTGCCAGCAGTGACTCTGGGGAGGACACGCAGTATTTT. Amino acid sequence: CASSDSGEDTQYF.

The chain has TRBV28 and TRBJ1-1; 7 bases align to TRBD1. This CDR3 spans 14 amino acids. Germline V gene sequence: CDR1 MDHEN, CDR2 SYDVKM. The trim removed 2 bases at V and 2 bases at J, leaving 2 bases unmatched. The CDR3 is CASSLHRGNTEAFF. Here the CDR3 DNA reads TGTGCCAGCAGTTTACACAGGGGTAACACTGAAGCTTTCTTT. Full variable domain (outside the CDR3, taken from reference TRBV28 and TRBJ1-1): DVKVTQSSRYLVKRTGEKVFLECVQDMDHENMFWYRQDPGLGLRLIYFSYDVKMKEKGDIPEGYSVSREKKERFSLILESASTNQTSMYLCASSLHRGNTEAFFGQGTRLTVV.

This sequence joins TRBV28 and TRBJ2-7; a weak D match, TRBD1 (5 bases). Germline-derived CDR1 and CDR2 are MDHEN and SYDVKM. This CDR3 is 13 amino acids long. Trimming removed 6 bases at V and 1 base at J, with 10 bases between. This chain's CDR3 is CASSEQVSYEQYF. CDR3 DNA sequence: TGTGCCAGCAGCGAACAGGTTTCCTACGAGCAGTACTTC. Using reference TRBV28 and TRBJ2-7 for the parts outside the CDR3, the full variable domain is DVKVTQSSRYLVKRTGEKVFLECVQDMDHENMFWYRQDPGLGLRLIYFSYDVKMKEKGDIPEGYSVSREKKERFSLILESASTNQTSMYLCASSEQVSYEQYFGPGTRLTVT.

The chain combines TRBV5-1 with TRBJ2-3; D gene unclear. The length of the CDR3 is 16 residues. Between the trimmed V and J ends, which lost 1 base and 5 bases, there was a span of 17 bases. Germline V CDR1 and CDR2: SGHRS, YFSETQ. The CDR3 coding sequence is TGCGCCAGCAGCTTGACAGCCTCGGAGTTGGGAGATACGCAGTATTTT. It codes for CASSLTASELGDTQYF.

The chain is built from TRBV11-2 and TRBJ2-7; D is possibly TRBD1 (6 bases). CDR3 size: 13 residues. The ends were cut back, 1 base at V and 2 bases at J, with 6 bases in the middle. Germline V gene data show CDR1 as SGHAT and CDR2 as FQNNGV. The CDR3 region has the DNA TGTGCCAGCAGCTTAGGGACAGCCTACGAGCAGTACTTC. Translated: CASSLGTAYEQYF.

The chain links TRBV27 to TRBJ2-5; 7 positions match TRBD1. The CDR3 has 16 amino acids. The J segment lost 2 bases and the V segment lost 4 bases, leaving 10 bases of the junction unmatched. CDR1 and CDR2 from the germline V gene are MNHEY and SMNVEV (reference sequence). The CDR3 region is CASSSETGYTQETQYF. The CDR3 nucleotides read TGTGCCAGCAGTTCGGAGACAGGGTACACTCAAGAGACCCAGTACTTC.

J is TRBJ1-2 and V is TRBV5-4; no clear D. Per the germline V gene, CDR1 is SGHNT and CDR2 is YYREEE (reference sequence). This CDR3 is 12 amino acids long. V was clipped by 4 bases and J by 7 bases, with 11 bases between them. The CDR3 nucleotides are TGTGCCAGCAGCCCTGGGGAGGGTGGCTACACCTTC. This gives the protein CASSPGEGGYTF.

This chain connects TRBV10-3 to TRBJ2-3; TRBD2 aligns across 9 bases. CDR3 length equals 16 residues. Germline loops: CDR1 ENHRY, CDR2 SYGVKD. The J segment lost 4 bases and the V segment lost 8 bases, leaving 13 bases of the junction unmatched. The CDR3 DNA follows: TGTGCCATCGCGCTTGAAAGCGGGGGGTTGTCAGATACGCAGTATTTT. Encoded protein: CAIALESGGLSDTQYF.

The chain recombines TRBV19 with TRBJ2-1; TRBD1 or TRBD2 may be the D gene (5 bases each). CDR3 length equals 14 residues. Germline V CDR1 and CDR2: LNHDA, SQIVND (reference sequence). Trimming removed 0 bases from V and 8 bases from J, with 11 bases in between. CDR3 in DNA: TGTGCCAGTAGTATAGACGGGGCCCCATATGAGCAGTTCTTC. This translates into CASSIDGAPYEQFF.

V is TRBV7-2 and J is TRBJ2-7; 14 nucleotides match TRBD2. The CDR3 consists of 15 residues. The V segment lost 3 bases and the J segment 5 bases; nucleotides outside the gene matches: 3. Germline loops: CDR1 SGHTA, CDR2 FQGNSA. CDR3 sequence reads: CASSLGLAGVDEQYF. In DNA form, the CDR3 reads TGTGCCAGCAGCTTGGGACTAGCGGGAGTCGACGAGCAGTACTTC.

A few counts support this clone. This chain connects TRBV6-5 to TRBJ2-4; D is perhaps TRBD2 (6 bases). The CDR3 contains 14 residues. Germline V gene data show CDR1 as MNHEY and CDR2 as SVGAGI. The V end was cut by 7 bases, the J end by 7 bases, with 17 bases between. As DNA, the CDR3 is TGTGCCAGCACTGAGGTTGCAGGGAGGAACATTCAGTACTTC. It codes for CASTEVAGRNIQYF.

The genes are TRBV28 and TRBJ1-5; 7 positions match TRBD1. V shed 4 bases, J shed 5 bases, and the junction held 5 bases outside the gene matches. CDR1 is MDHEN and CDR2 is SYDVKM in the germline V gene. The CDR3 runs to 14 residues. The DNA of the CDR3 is TGTGCCAGCAGTTACCGACAGGGCGATCAGCCCCAGCATTTT. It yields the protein CASSYRQGDQPQHF.